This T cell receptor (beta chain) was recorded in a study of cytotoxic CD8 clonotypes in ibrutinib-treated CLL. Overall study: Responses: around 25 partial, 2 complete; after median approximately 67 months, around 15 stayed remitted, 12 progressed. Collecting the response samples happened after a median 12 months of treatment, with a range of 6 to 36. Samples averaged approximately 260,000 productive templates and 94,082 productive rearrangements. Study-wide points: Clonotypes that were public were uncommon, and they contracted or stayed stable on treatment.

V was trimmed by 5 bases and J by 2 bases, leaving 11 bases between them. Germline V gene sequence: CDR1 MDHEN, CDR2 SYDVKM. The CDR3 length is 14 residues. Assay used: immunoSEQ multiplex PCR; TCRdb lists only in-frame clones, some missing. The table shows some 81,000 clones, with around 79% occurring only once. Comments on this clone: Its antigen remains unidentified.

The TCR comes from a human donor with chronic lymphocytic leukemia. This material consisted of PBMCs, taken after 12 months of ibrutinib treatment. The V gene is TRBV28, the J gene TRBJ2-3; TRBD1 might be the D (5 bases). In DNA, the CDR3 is TGTGCCAGCAGTATTGACAGACCCACAGATACGCAGTATTTT. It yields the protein CASSIDRPTDTQYF.